One T cell receptor (beta chain) is described in this entry. Its matching antigen is unknown. The PCR ran on 60 Vbeta and 13 Jbeta primers. Measured with immunoSEQ multiplex PCR; TCRdb has only the in-frame clones, and not every one. The sample contains about 100,000 clones, 85% to 90% of which appear only once. V lost 4 bases to trimming and J lost 5 bases; unmatched junction nucleotides: 2. The CDR3 consists of 14 residues. CDR1 and CDR2 from the germline V gene are LGHNA and YNFKEQ. These data come from a study of cytomegalovirus exposure and HLA in healthy donors. Study-level information: For the 300 to 450 genotyped donors, 75% to 90% fell within the Caucasian-associated ancestry cluster. Study-wide points: As a later analysis showed, several of the most significant clusters appeared to be linked to common viral pathogens.

These donors, healthy bone marrow donors, were studied. The chain links TRBV4-2 to TRBJ2-7; 13 bases line up with TRBD2. The material sequenced was PBMCs. The origin of this receptor is a man younger than 45 in good health and CMV-seronegative. The CDR3: CASSRTSGSNEQYF. DNA of the CDR3: TGTGCCAGCAGCCGGACTAGCGGGAGTAACGAGCAGTACTTC.